The sample holds many counts of the clone carrying this T cell receptor (beta chain). Its antigen is still unknown. This sample was included in a study of glioma-infiltrating T cells. Study-level points and caveats: CDR3 overlap between tissue and blood was very small. Non-neoplastic patients had below-expected tissue-blood divergence, while all gliomas exceeded expectation.

The iRepertoire nested amplicon-rescue multiplex PCR amplified TCR alpha and beta CDR3s from RNA. One-step reverse transcription and amplification started from approximately 100-400 ng of tissue mRNA or PBMC total RNA. TCRdb reanalysed the multiplex PCR reads using MiXCR and keeps one entry per CDR3 protein. Among approximately 120,000 distinct CDR3 sequences, less than 30% were seen once, and the ten largest hold around a third. CDR1 is LGHNA, CDR2 YNFKEQ, per germline. Between the trimmed V and J ends, which lost 0 bases and 1 base, there was a span of 3 bases. CDR3 length equals 13 residues. This receptor was taken from a human donor with low-grade glioma or glioblastoma, undergoing nonglioma brain surgery, or in good health (not recorded which). Sequencing used glioma tissue, nonneoplastic brain tissue, or PBMCs (not recorded which). The V gene is TRBV4-2, the J gene TRBJ1-2; D remains ambiguous. The CDR3 sequence is CASSQENNYGYTF. The CDR3 DNA follows: TGTGCCAGCAGCCAAGAGAATAACTATGGCTACACCTTC.